This T cell receptor beta chain is from a study of blood T cell repertoires in COVID-19. Looking at the study overall: Samples of COVID-19 (acute and convalescent) were obtained from the United States, Italy and Spain.

Germline CDR1 reads MNHEY; CDR2 reads SVGEGT. The CDR3 loop spans 16 amino acids. V lost 5 bases, J lost 8 bases, and 12 bases stayed unmatched. During active infection, Seattle patients enrolled and were then monitored through disease. How the authors handled the data: Counts of nucleated cells, estimated from reference gene primer amplification, were obtained. Measured with immunoSEQ multiplex PCR; TCRdb has only the in-frame clones, and not every one. V, J and clone size reflect that table, while D and trimming were determined from the DNA. The sample shows 100,000 to 150,000 clones, about 81% of them seen only once.

This receptor was obtained from a man younger than 40 with COVID-19, enrolled during active disease. What was sequenced was peripheral blood. V is TRBV6-2 or TRBV6-3 and J is TRBJ2-1; 10 positions agree with TRBD2. The CDR3 DNA sequence: TGTGCCAGCAGTGATTCAGGGACTAGCGCTTCCTATGAGCAGTTCTTC. The encoded protein is CASSDSGTSASYEQFF.